This entry lists 14 T cell receptor beta chains sequenced from one sample in a study of T cells in Graves' hyperthyroidism and ophthalmopathy. Researchers amplified the TCR beta CDR3 regions from RNA transcripts. Primed by the HTBI set, a first-round RT-PCR was run on the TCR CDR3. Each CDR3 protein gets one entry after TCRdb re-called the multiplex PCR reads with MiXCR. This table has hundreds of thousands of distinct CDR3 sequences, around a sixth appearing once. Sequenced sample: blood. All receptors come from a woman aged 45-59 years with Graves' hyperthyroidism that later progressed to Graves' ophthalmopathy.

CDR3 residues: CAISGTDTQYF. The CDR3 nucleotides read TGTGCCATCAGTGGCACAGATACGCAGTATTTT. This chain connects TRBV10-3 to TRBJ2-3; no firm D call. CDR3 length equals 11 residues. V was shortened by 4 bases and J by 1 base, with 0 bases between the two germline ends. Germline loops: CDR1 ENHRY, CDR2 SYGVKD.

Only a few counts were recorded for this clonotype. V and J are TRBV6-1 and TRBJ2-3; 11 bases agree with TRBD2. V gave up 6 bases and J gave up 4 bases; unmatched junction bases: 9. Germline loops: CDR1 MNHNS, CDR2 SASEGT. There are 16 residues in the CDR3. The CDR3 is CASSPTSGVSPDTQYF. CDR3 DNA sequence: TGTGCCAGCAGCCCGACTAGCGGGGTATCACCAGATACGCAGTATTTT.

This clonotype has ten or more counts. The chain links TRBV11-2 to TRBJ1-1; D is unresolved. The CDR3 sequence is 14 residues long. V was cut by 4 bases and J by 4 bases, with 13 bases left in between. Looked up from germline, CDR1 is SGHAT and CDR2 is FQNNGV. The CDR3 coding sequence is TGTGCCAGCAGCTGGGGTAGTGGTTTCACTGAAGCTTTCTTT. Its protein is CASSWGSGFTEAFF.

This clonotype was recorded a few times. The V gene is TRBV6-1, the J gene TRBJ2-2, with a possible D match to TRBD1 (5 bases). The CDR3 totals 16 residues. Germline CDR1 reads MNHNS; CDR2 reads SASEGT. The ends were cut back, 0 bases at V and 2 bases at J, with 10 bases in the middle. CDR3 in amino acids: CASSEAAGPNTGELFF. DNA for the CDR3: TGTGCCAGCAGTGAAGCGGCAGGGCCCAACACCGGGGAGCTGTTTTTT.

V is TRBV15 and J is TRBJ1-1, with D possibly being TRBD1 (5 bases). The length of the CDR3 is 14 residues. V was pared by 1 base and J by 5 bases, with 11 bases between. Looked up from germline, CDR1 is LNHNV and CDR2 is YYDKDF (reference sequence). CDR3 nucleotides: TGTGCCACCAGCAGAGGTAAAGGGGAAACTGAAGCTTTCTTT. Its translation is CATSRGKGETEAFF. The full variable domain, in which reference TRBV15 and TRBJ1-1 provide the parts outside the CDR3, is DAMVIQNPRYQVTQFGKPVTLSCSQTLNHNVMYWYQQKSSQAPKLLFHYYDKDFNNEADTPDNFQSRRPNTSFCFLDIRSPGLGDTAMYLCATSRGKGETEAFFGQGTRLTVV.

This chain connects TRBV2 to TRBJ2-1; tentatively, D is TRBD1 (6 bases). CDR3 length equals 16 residues. CDR1 and CDR2 (germline): SNHLY, FYNNEI. The chain's CDR3 is CAFSGFGRGLLNEQFF. DNA of the CDR3: TGTGCTTTTTCAGGTTTCGGCAGGGGTCTTTTGAATGAGCAGTTCTTC.

This clonotype has at least ten counts. The chain links TRBV10-1 to TRBJ1-1; 7 nucleotides line up with TRBD1. CDR3 size: 14 residues. The J segment lost 6 bases and the V segment lost 4 bases, leaving 8 bases of the junction unmatched. Germline loops: CDR1 WNHNN, CDR2 SYGVQD (reference sequence). CDR3 sequence (DNA): TGCGCCAGCAGTGCGGACAGGAAGTTATCTGAAGCTTTCTTT. Amino acids: CASSADRKLSEAFF.

This clonotype was counted only a few times. The CDR3 DNA sequence: TGTGCCAGTAGGGGGGACAGACTGAACACTGAAGCTTTCTTT. This translates into CASRGDRLNTEAFF. This sequence joins TRBV19 and TRBJ1-1; 7 positions agree with TRBD1. The CDR3 length is 14 residues. The V gene end was trimmed by 6 bases and the J gene end by 0 bases; junction bases not matched to a gene: 4. Germline V gives CDR1 LNHDA, CDR2 SQIVND (reference sequence).

This clonotype was seen a few times. V gene TRBV7-9 combines with J gene TRBJ1-4; D might be TRBD1 (5 bases). The CDR3 has 14 residues. V lost 4 bases, J lost 8 bases, and 14 bases lay in between. Germline CDR1 and CDR2: SEHNR and FQNEAQ (reference sequence). CDR3 region: CASSSGGAGEKLFF. The CDR3 DNA reads as TGTGCCAGCAGCTCTGGTGGGGCAGGGGAAAAACTGTTTTTT.

The table lists this clonotype with many counts. CDR3: CSARDNRVQGYTF. In DNA form, the CDR3 reads TGCAGTGCTAGAGATAACAGGGTTCAAGGCTACACCTTC. The gene calls are TRBV20-1 and TRBJ1-2; possible D gene TRBD1, 6 bases. Per germline, CDR1 DFQATT and CDR2 SNEGSKA (reference sequence). CDR3 length: 13 residues. Deletions cut 0 bases from V and 8 bases from J, with 13 bases between.

This clonotype has only a few counts. V gene TRBV27 combines with J gene TRBJ1-5; D is perhaps TRBD1 (5 bases). This CDR3 has 13 residues. CDR1 and CDR2 from the germline V gene are MNHEY and SMNVEV (reference sequence). Trimming stripped 6 bases from V and 8 bases from J, with 14 bases between. For the CDR3, the DNA is TGTGCCAGCAGACCCGGGGGGGGGGAGCCCCAGCATTTT. Translating it yields CASRPGGGEPQHF.

This chain links TRBV11-2 with TRBJ2-5; TRBD2 matches at 7 bases. Germline loops: CDR1 SGHAT, CDR2 FQNNGV. The V and J ends lost 2 bases and 9 bases, in that order; junction bases with no gene match: 21. The CDR3 covers 18 residues. CDR3 bases: TGTGCCAGCAGCTTAAGTATTAATTCGGCGGGGGAGACGTGGGCCCAGTACTTC. Translating gives CASSLSINSAGETWAQYF.

The CDR3 spells CASSYSIGAAGELFF. The DNA of the CDR3 is TGTGCCAGCAGTTACTCGATTGGGGCGGCCGGGGAGCTGTTTTTT. This chain connects TRBV6-5 to TRBJ2-2; maybe TRBD1 (5 bases). The CDR3 loop spans 15 amino acids. The V end lost 0 bases, the J end lost 6 bases, and 11 bases lay between the germline ends. CDR1 is MNHEY, CDR2 SVGAGI, per germline.

V gene TRBV29-1 combines with J gene TRBJ1-2; possibly TRBD1 for D (5 bases). Trimming removed 7 bases at V and 7 bases at J, with 19 bases between. Germline loops: CDR1 SQVTM, CDR2 ANQGSEA. The CDR3 runs 13 residues. The CDR3 DNA is TGCAGCGCCCGCGTGACCGGGGGAGGTGGCTACACCTTC. This sequence encodes CSARVTGGGGYTF. Together with reference TRBV29-1 and TRBJ1-2, the CDR3 gives the full variable domain: SAVISQKPSRDICQRGTSLTIQCQVDSQVTMMFWYRQQPGQSLTLIATANQGSEATYESGFVIDKFPISRPNLTFSTLTVSNMSPEDSSIYLCSARVTGGGGYTFGSGTRLTVV.